This T cell receptor (beta chain) was sequenced in a study of beta chain features in type 1 diabetes (dated by TCRdb to the late 2010s). As for the study more broadly: No differences in mean age, gender distribution, total cell number or subset yield were found between patients and healthy donors. A total of approximately 100,000,000 sorted cells were examined across all samples, and the number of cells per subset was strongly correlated with RNA yield. The study compared TCRB repertoires of sorted circulating CD4+ T cell subsets between recently diagnosed type 1 diabetes patients and matched healthy donors. Naive and central memory subsets were obtained from all 30 or so donors, but regulatory and stem cell-like memory subsets were isolated from only 8 patients and 8 healthy donors. What the study reported, not specific to this receptor: Type 1 diabetes patients showed a moderate but significant shortening of TCRB CDR3 length in all four CD4+ subsets. PCR may preferentially amplify shorter templates, but because patient and control samples were amplified and corrected together, any resulting skew would affect both groups equally. HLA sub-analyses involved small numbers of individuals, so any influence of HLA type on TCRB rearrangement remained unresolved. Because cDNA was sequenced instead of genomic DNA, highly expressing activated cells could be over-represented, though the groups showed no difference in activation or CD3 levels. At VDJ recombination sites, patients with type 1 diabetes made fewer insertions and deleted more nucleotides, a pattern implying thymic rearrangement abnormalities. Naive, central memory and regulatory TCRB repertoires appeared to be more similar among patients than among healthy donors.

This clone was observed a handful of times. Its specific antigen is unknown. No base qualities exist here, and no much larger clone lies one base off it. Measured from the cysteine to the phenylalanine, the CDR3 is 15 residues long. The read is trimmed to its CDR3 DNA, 45 bases read in frame from base 1. Deletion took 3 bases off V and 0 bases off J, with a span of 11 bases between the germline ends. From a lookup of the germline V gene (reference sequence), CDR1 and CDR2 are SEHNR and FQNEAQ. All of the isolated RNA was reverse transcribed with the High Capacity cDNA Reverse Transcription Kit, so expressed TCRB transcripts were sequenced. Naive, central memory and regulatory T cell samples underwent deep immunoSEQ sequencing, averaging about 3.57 million total reads per sample. Sorted cells were lysed in RLT buffer and RNA was extracted with DNase-treated RNeasy Micro or Mini kits, depending on cell number. Each cell subset was processed separately to prevent cross-contamination, with patient and healthy donor samples processed together. TCRB sequences were amplified from cDNA with the immunoSEQ multiplex PCR, producing 87-bp fragments spanning the CDR3 region. The amplicons were sequenced using the Illumina HiSeq platform. In the original analysis: Synthetic template baselines were used to correct PCR bias computationally, reads within Hamming distance 2 were collapsed together, and singletons that could not be merged were discarded. By aligning reads against IMGT, V, D and J genes, CDR3 length, and insertions or deletions at six rearrangement sites were assigned. Clonotype counts were normalized to sorted cell number within each subset before computing true diversity and Gini coefficients with the tcR R package. The overlap coefficient, calculated on TCRB nucleotide sequences, was used to quantify repertoire sharing. As a proxy for the pre-selection repertoire, out-of-frame TCRB sequences from naive cells were analyzed. The immuneACCESS repertoire file appears here via TCRdb, limited to in-frame rearrangements. These files lack a portion of the clones; in checked studies, under half of the deficit traces to unresolved V genes, and the cause of the others is not known. Clone size and V and J calls were adopted from that table, with D and trimming inferred from the DNA. The sample yields 600,000 to 700,000 clones; around an eighth were counted once. The ten largest clones capture 0.022% of the sample.

Each donor gave one peripheral blood draw, about 100 mL on average, collected into heparinised tubes. Naive, central memory, regulatory and stem cell-like memory CD4+ T cells were sorted on a BD FACSAria II using a panel including CD45RO, CCR7, CD25, CD127, CD95 and CD27. A purity above 98% was achieved for all sorted populations. PBMCs were separated immediately by Lymphoprep density gradient centrifugation and were stained directly, without being cultured. To minimize batch effects, samples were stained and sorted in pairs, one healthy donor with one patient per experiment. The rearranged chain carries TRBV7-9 and TRBJ1-1, with the identity of the D gene unclear. The source is a man between 18 and 35 years old with type 1 diabetes. Sequencing was done on a sample of naive CD4+ T cells from blood. The intended sense of this specimen's cell subset or site label: true naive CD4+ T cells. This receptor has the CDR3 CASSFQNPVNTEAFF. The DNA sequence is given as TGTGCCAGCAGCTTCCAGAACCCGGTGAACACTGAAGCTTTCTTT.